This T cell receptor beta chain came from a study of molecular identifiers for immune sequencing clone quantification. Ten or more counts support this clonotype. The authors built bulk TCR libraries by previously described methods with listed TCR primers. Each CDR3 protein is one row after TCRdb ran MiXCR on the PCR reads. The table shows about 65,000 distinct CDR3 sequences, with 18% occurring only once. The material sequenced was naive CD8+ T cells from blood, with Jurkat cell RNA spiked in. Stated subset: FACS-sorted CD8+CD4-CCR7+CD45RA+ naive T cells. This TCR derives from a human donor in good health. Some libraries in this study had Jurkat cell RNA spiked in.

The CDR3 nucleotides are TGTGCCAGTAGTCTTACCGGGACAGAGAACACCGGGGAGCTGTTTTTT. This codes for CASSLTGTENTGELFF. The V gene is TRBV19, the J gene TRBJ2-2, with 7 positions matching TRBD1. The CDR3 totals 16 residues. V gave up 5 bases and J gave up 1 base; unmatched junction bases: 7. CDR1 is LNHDA and CDR2 is SQIVND in the germline V gene (reference sequence).